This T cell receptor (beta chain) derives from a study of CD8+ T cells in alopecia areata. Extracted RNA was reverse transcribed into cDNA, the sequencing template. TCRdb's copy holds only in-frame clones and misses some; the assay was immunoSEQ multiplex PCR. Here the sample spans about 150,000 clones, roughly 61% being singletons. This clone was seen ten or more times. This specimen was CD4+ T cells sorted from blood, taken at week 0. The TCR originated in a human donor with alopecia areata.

The DNA of the CDR3 is TGCGCCAGCAGCCAACCGACTAGCGGGGTGCAGTATTTT. It encodes CASSQPTSGVQYF. The rearrangement links TRBV4-1 to TRBJ2-3; 11 positions match TRBD2. The CDR3 is made up of 13 amino acids. Germline-derived CDR1 and CDR2 are MGHRA and YSYEKL. Unmatched junction bases numbered 3, after V lost 2 bases and J lost 11 bases.